The 3 T cell receptor beta chains in this list originate from one sample, sequenced in a study of shared clonotypes between healthy human individuals. Some clones are missing from TCRdb's copy, which holds only in-frame ones; the method was immunoSEQ multiplex PCR. Among more than 2 million clones listed, over 85% were seen once. Sequencing was performed on naive CD4+ T cells sorted from blood. The subset denotes: CD45RA+ positively selected. All receptors derive from a man between 18 and 29 years old in good health.

The rearrangement uses TRBV6-6 and TRBJ1-1; D not resolved. The CDR3 spans 13 residues. Trimming cost V 6 bases and J 4 bases, with 12 bases left between them. Per germline, CDR1 MNHNY and CDR2 SVGAGI (reference sequence). CDR3 sequence reads: CASSPGRGTEAFF. CDR3 bases: TGTGCCAGCAGCCCCGGGCGGGGCACTGAAGCTTTCTTT.

The chain has TRBV5-4 and TRBJ1-2; 10 bases line up with TRBD1. Germline V gene sequence: CDR1 SGHNT, CDR2 YYREEE (reference sequence). The CDR3 consists of 14 residues. The ends lost 4 bases at V and 7 bases at J; junction bases unmatched: 7. This CDR3 reads CASSTGTGVLGYTF. In nucleotides, the CDR3 is TGTGCCAGCAGCACCGGGACAGGGGTTCTTGGCTACACCTTC. Based on the CDR3 plus reference TRBV5-4 and TRBJ1-2, the full variable domain is ETGVTQSPTHLIKTRGQQVTLRCSSQSGHNTVSWYQQALGQGPQFIFQYYREEENGRGNFPPRFSGLQFPNYSSELNVNALELDDSALYLCASSTGTGVLGYTFGSGTRLTVV.

V and J are TRBV15 and TRBJ1-5; D is possibly TRBD1 (5 bases). From germline, CDR1 is LNHNV and CDR2 YYDKDF (reference sequence). CDR3 size: 15 residues. Trimming cost V 1 base and J 5 bases, with 12 bases left between them. DNA for the CDR3: TGTGCCACCAGCAGAGTACCTCGGGGCTATCAGCCCCAGCATTTT. This codes for CATSRVPRGYQPQHF.